This entry lists 32 T cell receptor beta chains sequenced from one sample in a study of Ad26.COV2.S vaccination and SARS-CoV-2 variants. Documented treatment: roughly 18 received Ad26.COV2.S at low or high dose, single or two shots; several received placebo; per-sample allocation not given. Material that was analyzed had been drawn on day 63 after the first vaccine or placebo injection. Measured with immunoSEQ multiplex PCR; TCRdb has only the in-frame clones, and not every one. The sample records roughly 680,000 clones, around 89% being singletons. This sample comprised peripheral blood, obtained in a trial of Ad26.COV2.S vaccine versus placebo. Source of these receptors: a person between 18 and 65 years old who received the Ad26.COV2.S COVID-19 vaccine or a placebo.

V gene TRBV12-3 or TRBV12-4 combines with J gene TRBJ2-7, with D tentatively TRBD2 (6 bases). V shed 4 bases and J shed 5 bases, with 9 bases lying between them. The CDR3 length is 12 residues. CDR3 region: CASSSGLDEQYF. The CDR3 nucleotides read TGTGCCAGCAGTTCGGGACTCGACGAGCAGTACTTC.

This chain joins TRBV24-1 and TRBJ2-1; possibly TRBD1 or TRBD2 for D (6 bases each). This CDR3 comprises 14 residues. The germline gives CDR1 KGHDR, CDR2 SFDVKD. The V and J ends lost 4 bases and 7 bases respectively, with 13 bases between them. CDR3 sequence: CATSEPGGGNEQFF. The CDR3 DNA reads TGTGCCACCAGTGAGCCCGGAGGGGGGAATGAGCAGTTCTTC.

This sequence joins TRBV9 and TRBJ2-1, with D perhaps matching TRBD1 (6 bases). Germline V lookup: CDR1 SGDLS, CDR2 YYNGEE. Trimming pared 1 base from V and 6 bases from J, leaving 17 bases between. The CDR3 consists of 16 residues. CDR3 DNA sequence: TGTGCCAGCAGCGTACAGTCTTCAGGGGCACCCAATGAGCAGTTCTTC. The encoded protein is CASSVQSSGAPNEQFF.

The gene calls are TRBV7-2 and TRBJ1-3; D ambiguous. Trimming removed 5 bases from V and 2 bases from J, with 10 bases in between. The CDR3 length is 14 residues. Germline V lookup: CDR1 SGHTA, CDR2 FQGNSA. The CDR3 nucleotides read TGTGCCAGCAGCCAAGGGAGTACTGGAAACACCATATATTTT. This sequence encodes CASSQGSTGNTIYF.

The J gene is TRBJ1-3, the V gene TRBV5-1; D uncertain. V lost 5 bases and J 0 bases, leaving 12 bases between the germline ends. The germline V gene has CDR1 SGHRS and CDR2 YFSETQ. The CDR3 consists of 15 residues. The CDR3: CASSSGVTSGNTIYF. CDR3 in DNA: TGCGCCAGCAGTTCTGGGGTAACCTCTGGAAACACCATATATTTT.

The chain employs TRBV7-9 and TRBJ1-1, with D unresolved. The germline gives CDR1 SEHNR, CDR2 FQNEAQ (reference sequence). V was pared by 4 bases and J by 0 bases, with 6 bases between. The CDR3 runs 13 residues. The CDR3 region has the DNA TGTGCCAGCAGCTCTTCCTTGAACACTGAAGCTTTCTTT. Translated, it gives CASSSSLNTEAFF.

This chain joins TRBV6-5 and TRBJ2-1; D uncertain. The CDR3 covers 14 residues. Between the trimmed V and J ends, which lost 10 bases and 5 bases, there was a span of 18 bases. CDR1 and CDR2 from the germline V gene are MNHEY and SVGAGI. The CDR3 is CATQRRSWDNEQFF. CDR3 nucleotides: TGTGCCACTCAACGTCGGTCTTGGGACAATGAGCAGTTCTTC.

The chain combines TRBV6-5 with TRBJ1-1; no reliable D call. Trimming pared 5 bases from V and 7 bases from J, leaving 11 bases between. CDR1 and CDR2 (germline): MNHEY, SVGAGI. CDR3 length: 12 amino acids. CDR3 sequence: CASSPGVGEAFF. The CDR3 region has the DNA TGTGCCAGCAGTCCCGGGGTGGGTGAAGCTTTCTTT.

As to this clone: This CDR3 is also generated by other DNA sequences in the sample. This rearrangement joins TRBV7-2 to TRBJ1-2; a possible D gene is TRBD1 (6 bases). The length of the CDR3 is 14 residues. Looked up from germline, CDR1 is SGHTA and CDR2 is FQGNSA. The ends were cut back, 5 bases at V and 2 bases at J, with 12 bases in the middle. The CDR3 protein is CASSLRQVNYGYTF. The DNA for the CDR3 is TGTGCCAGCAGCCTGCGACAGGTCAACTATGGCTACACCTTC.

The rearrangement joins TRBV1 to TRBJ2-4. TRBV1 is tagged as a pseudogene. This CDR3 has 16 residues. In nucleotides, the CDR3 is TGCACCAGCAGCCACCGAACGGGGGCTAGGGGAAACATTCAGTACTTC. It is translated as CTSSHRTGARGNIQYF.

The rearrangement links TRBV3-1 (or the pseudogene TRBV3-2) to TRBJ2-7, with 12 bases fitting TRBD1. The CDR3 is made up of 15 amino acids. Losses at the gene ends were 4 bases for V and 4 bases for J; bases not matched to a gene: 5. In germline, CDR1 is LGHDT, CDR2 YNNKEL (reference sequence). The CDR3 is CASSPGTGGGYEQYF. CDR3 coding DNA: TGTGCCAGCAGCCCCGGGACAGGGGGCGGTTACGAGCAGTACTTC.

CDR3 DNA sequence: TGTGCCAGCAGCCAAGAGCCCCCCCGAGCGGGAGACACCGGGGAGCTGTTTTTT. It translates to CASSQEPPRAGDTGELFF. The chain is built from TRBV4-2 and TRBJ2-2; TRBD2 matches at 8 bases. Per germline, CDR1 LGHNA and CDR2 YNFKEQ. Trimming removed 0 bases from V and 3 bases from J; junction bases left unmatched: 9. The CDR3 runs to 18 residues.

The chain combines TRBV5-1 with TRBJ2-7; the match to TRBD1 covers 7 bases. Losses at the gene ends were 4 bases for V and 4 bases for J; bases not matched to a gene: 2. Per the germline V gene, CDR1 is SGHRS and CDR2 is YFSETQ. CDR3 size: 12 residues. This CDR3 is CASSPQGYEQYF. As DNA, the CDR3 is TGCGCCAGCAGCCCACAGGGGTACGAGCAGTACTTC. The entire variable domain, with the rest obtained from reference TRBV5-1 and TRBJ2-7, is as follows: KAGVTQTPRYLIKTRGQQVTLSCSPISGHRSVSWYQQTPGQGLQFLFEYFSETQRNKGNFPGRFSGRQFSNSRSEMNVSTLELGDSALYLCASSPQGYEQYFGPGTRLTVT.

This clone was counted a single time. The chain carries TRBV5-1 and TRBJ2-1, with a possible D match to TRBD2 (6 bases). Looked up from germline, CDR1 is SGHRS and CDR2 is YFSETQ. The CDR3 is 14 residues long. The V end lost 0 bases, the J end lost 9 bases, and 13 bases lay between the germline ends. CDR3 protein: CASSLAVEGGEQFF. CDR3 nucleotides: TGCGCCAGCAGCTTGGCCGTGGAGGGAGGTGAGCAGTTCTTC.

With respect to this clone: The same CDR3 arises from other DNA sequences in this sample as well. The J gene is TRBJ2-1, the V gene TRBV5-1, with 11 positions matching TRBD2. The CDR3 is 15 residues long. The V and J ends lost 4 bases and 4 bases, in that order; junction bases with no gene match: 4. CDR1 is SGHRS, CDR2 YFSETQ, per germline. The CDR3 sequence is CASSPTSGVYNEQFF. CDR3 nucleotide sequence: TGCGCCAGCAGCCCGACTAGCGGGGTATACAATGAGCAGTTCTTC.

The J gene is TRBJ1-4, the V gene TRBV5-1, with 8 positions matching TRBD1. The CDR3 is 16 amino acids. The junction had 8 bases not matched to a gene; V was cut back by 2 bases and J by 5 bases. Germline V gene lookup returns CDR1 SGHRS and CDR2 YFSETQ. CDR3 in DNA: TGCGCCAGCAGCTTAGGACAGGGTATATGGAATGAAAAACTGTTTTTT. Residues: CASSLGQGIWNEKLFF.

This clone was seen a few times. The chain couples TRBV27 to TRBJ1-6, with D perhaps matching TRBD1 (5 bases). V lost 5 bases to trimming and J lost 6 bases, with 23 bases between them. Looked up from germline, CDR1 is MNHEY and CDR2 is SMNVEV (reference sequence). The CDR3 length is 18 residues. The CDR3 here is CASSPPRGGLTTNSPLHF. Here the CDR3 DNA reads TGTGCCAGCAGTCCCCCCCGGGGCGGACTAACAACTAATTCACCCCTCCACTTT.

The V gene is TRBV27, the J gene TRBJ2-7, with a possible D match to TRBD2 (6 bases). CDR1 and CDR2 from the germline V gene are MNHEY and SMNVEV (reference sequence). The V end was cut by 4 bases, the J end by 3 bases, with 16 bases between. CDR3 length: 15 amino acids. This CDR3 reads CASSSRALGSYEQYF. In DNA, the CDR3 is TGTGCCAGCAGTTCCAGGGCCCTCGGGAGCTACGAGCAGTACTTC.

The chain links TRBV19 to TRBJ2-3, with D possibly being TRBD1 (5 bases). This CDR3 is built from 14 residues. V gave up 8 bases and J gave up 0 bases, with 12 bases separating them. Germline V gene lookup returns CDR1 LNHDA and CDR2 SQIVND (reference sequence). The CDR3 region has the DNA TGTGCCAGTTCAGACAGTTCTAGCACAGATACGCAGTATTTT. It is translated as CASSDSSSTDTQYF.

V and J are TRBV27 and TRBJ1-2; D might be TRBD1 (6 bases). V was pared by 3 bases and J by 7 bases, with 12 bases between. Germline loops: CDR1 MNHEY, CDR2 SMNVEV (reference sequence). The CDR3 is 13 amino acids. The DNA for the CDR3 is TGTGCCAGCAGTTTCTCAGGGGCGCGTGGCTACACCTTC. Amino acids: CASSFSGARGYTF.

This clone showed up just once. The chain employs TRBV21-1 and TRBJ1-4; the D call in the table, TRBD1, was not verified against the DNA. TRBV21-1 is described as a pseudogene. CDR3 length: 15 amino acids. The CDR3 bases are TGTGCCAGCAGCAAAGTGAACAGGGGCCGGGAAAAACTGTTTTTT. It yields the protein CASSKVNRGREKLFF.

The genes are TRBV5-4 and TRBJ2-7; no clear D gene. V gave up 0 bases and J gave up 5 bases, with 15 bases separating them. CDR1 is SGHNT and CDR2 is YYREEE in the germline V gene (reference sequence). The CDR3 has 15 residues. The CDR3 loop reads CASSLEGLPWDEQYF. The CDR3 nucleotides are TGTGCCAGCAGCTTGGAGGGCTTACCATGGGACGAGCAGTACTTC.

This chain joins TRBV7-3 and TRBJ2-1; D is unclear. CDR3 length: 18 amino acids. Germline V gives CDR1 SGHTA, CDR2 FQGTGA. V was clipped by 5 bases and J by 0 bases, with 20 bases between them. CDR3 in amino acids: CASSPHDTPGSSYNEQFF. For the CDR3, the DNA is TGTGCCAGCAGCCCGCATGACACCCCAGGCAGCTCCTACAATGAGCAGTTCTTC.

The V call is TRBV7-9, the J call TRBJ2-3; D is uncertain. In germline, CDR1 is SEHNR, CDR2 FQNEAQ (reference sequence). There are 17 residues in the CDR3. Trimming shortened V by 4 bases and J by 0 bases, and 17 bases separated the two germline ends. The CDR3, as DNA: TGTGCCAGCAGCTCAAGCATCAACTCCTTTAGCACAGATACGCAGTATTTT. Amino acid sequence: CASSSSINSFSTDTQYF.

This clone was seen only a few times. The V and J genes are TRBV3-1 (or the pseudogene TRBV3-2) and TRBJ2-3; D remains ambiguous. Germline V gene sequence: CDR1 LGHDT, CDR2 YNNKEL (reference sequence). CDR3 length: 12 residues. Trimming took off 5 bases at V and 4 bases at J, with 7 bases between the two ends. The CDR3: CASSAGSDTQYF. Here the CDR3 DNA reads TGTGCCAGCAGCGCAGGATCAGATACGCAGTATTTT.

This sequence joins TRBV11-2 and TRBJ1-6; TRBD1 might be the D (6 bases). Deletions cut 5 bases from V and 7 bases from J, with 9 bases between. Germline-derived CDR1 and CDR2 are SGHAT and FQNNGV. This CDR3 spans 13 amino acids. DNA of the CDR3: TGTGCCAGCAGCACGGGGGCGAATTCACCCCTCCACTTT. The encoded protein is CASSTGANSPLHF.

This chain uses TRBV5-1 with TRBJ1-2; tentative D call: TRBD1 (6 bases). The CDR3 sequence is 14 residues long. Per germline, CDR1 SGHRS and CDR2 YFSETQ. V lost 0 bases and J 2 bases, leaving 8 bases between the germline ends. The CDR3 loop reads CASSLETGNYGYTF. The CDR3 bases are TGCGCCAGCAGCTTGGAAACAGGGAACTATGGCTACACCTTC.

This sequence joins TRBV24-1 and TRBJ2-1; D is unclear. The germline V gene encodes CDR1 KGHDR and CDR2 SFDVKD. The V and J ends lost 2 bases and 3 bases respectively, with 10 bases between them. CDR3 size: 15 residues. This CDR3 reads CATSDSTRSYNEQFF. The CDR3 DNA reads TGTGCCACCAGTGATTCCACCAGGAGCTACAATGAGCAGTTCTTC.

This sequence joins TRBV15 and TRBJ2-7, with 8 bases that match TRBD2. The CDR3 is 15 amino acids. The V gene's germline CDR1 is LNHNV and CDR2 YYDKDF (reference sequence). Trimming cost V 4 bases and J 0 bases; bases outside gene matches: 5. The CDR3 DNA sequence: TGTGCCACCAGCACGGGGGGGGGAAACTCCTACGAGCAGTACTTC. This codes for CATSTGGGNSYEQYF.

V gene TRBV6-5 combines with J gene TRBJ1-2; the D gene is possibly TRBD1 (5 bases). Germline CDR1 MNHEY, CDR2 SVGAGI. This CDR3 is built from 16 residues. Trimming took off 0 bases at V and 4 bases at J, with 15 bases between the two ends. CDR3 loop: CASSYSRAGRSYGYTF. CDR3 in DNA: TGTGCCAGCAGTTACTCGAGGGCAGGGAGAAGCTATGGCTACACCTTC.

This clone appeared a few times. The chain carries TRBV6-1 and TRBJ1-6, with 9 bases identical to TRBD1. The CDR3 covers 14 residues. V shed 1 base, J shed 14 bases, and the junction held 6 bases outside the gene matches. Germline V lookup: CDR1 MNHNS, CDR2 SASEGT. The CDR3 here is CASSEGTGVEALHF. The CDR3 nucleotides are TGTGCCAGCAGTGAAGGGACAGGGGTTGAGGCCCTCCACTTT.

To note about this clone: A read error may produce the germline difference seen at one junction end. The rearrangement links TRBV5-5 to TRBJ2-1; 9 bases align to TRBD2. CDR1 is SGHKS and CDR2 is YYEKEE in the germline V gene (reference sequence). The CDR3 totals 15 residues. In DNA, the CDR3 is TGTGCCAGCAGCCTAGGACTAGCGTCCTCCAATGAGCAGTTCTTC. It codes for CASSLGLASSNEQFF.